This TCR beta chain was identified during a study of blood T cell repertoires in COVID-19. Study-level background: Acute-phase and convalescent COVID-19 samples originated in the United States, Italy and Spain.

The germline CDR1 and CDR2 sequences are SGHAT and FQNNGV. The CDR3 sequence is 16 residues long. J lost 1 base, V lost 3 bases, and 7 bases had no gene match. TCRdb's table, derived via immunoSEQ multiplex PCR, lists solely in-frame clones and lacks some. Among about 220,000 clones listed, about 80% were seen once. The V and J genes are TRBV11-2 and TRBJ2-3; TRBD2 matches 7 bases. This clonotype was obtained from a woman in her sixties with acute or convalescent COVID-19. The sequencing sample was made of peripheral blood. The chain's CDR3 is CASSFQILAGTDTQYF. In DNA form, the CDR3 reads TGTGCCAGCAGCTTCCAAATCCTAGCGGGCACAGATACGCAGTATTTT. The complete variable domain, with remaining parts taken from reference TRBV11-2 and TRBJ2-3, reads EAGVAQSPRYKIIEKRQSVAFWCNPISGHATLYWYQQILGQGPKLLIQFQNNGVVDDSQLPKDRFSAERLKGVDSTLKIQPAKLEDSAVYLCASSFQILAGTDTQYFGPGTRLTVL.